Listed below are T cell receptor beta chains from one sample, sequenced in a study of shared clonotypes between healthy human individuals. Assay: immunoSEQ multiplex PCR; the TCRdb copy retains only in-frame clones and omits some. Of over a million clones listed, around 97% are singletons. The sequenced material came from naive CD4+ T cells sorted from blood. These receptor sequences come from a young man in good health. Both conserved end residues are trimmed from each CDR3. The order of the fields is V gene, J gene, clone size, CDR3 protein. Not every row has a clone size; where given, it reads once, few, many or a size class.

TRBV5-1	TRBJ2-7	NA	ASSPTVAGGPAQY
TRBV10-3	TRBJ2-3	NA	AISESGLSTDTQY
TRBV6-5	TRBJ1-3	NA	ASASSGNTIY
TRBV14	TRBJ1-1	NA	ASSQDLRAEAF
TRBV7-2	TRBJ1-1	NA	ASSLDGTGNTEAF
TRBV5-4	TRBJ2-1	once	ASSLGKGQQF
TRBV14	TRBJ2-3	NA	ASSQKLGRISTQY
TRBV29-1	TRBJ2-3	NA	SVEGGKGADTQY
TRBV2	TRBJ1-1	NA	ASSRGSLGNTEAF
TRBV18	TRBJ2-7	NA	ASSPAALNEQY
TRBV5-6	TRBJ1-2	NA	ASSYLPTGGYT
TRBV4-1	TRBJ1-5	NA	ASSQAGDGYQPQH
TRBV11-2	TRBJ2-1	NA	ASSLGRLAGGTNEQF
TRBV4-1	TRBJ2-7	NA	ASSPVMGEYEQY
TRBV9	TRBJ2-3	NA	ASSVAAGGTDTQY
TRBV2	TRBJ2-5	NA	ASSEVRAGGY
TRBV29-1	TRBJ2-5	once	SVGEGPGETQY
TRBV28	TRBJ2-1	NA	ASSSGGQGANNEQF
TRBV10-2	TRBJ2-6	NA	ASFSGANVLT
TRBV28	TRBJ2-3	NA	ASSESGRPDTQY
TRBV4-3	TRBJ1-5	NA	ASSQDGRQPQH
TRBV7-6	TRBJ2-1	NA	ASSLETGRGFNEQF
TRBV11-2	TRBJ2-5	NA	ASSLYSVAQY
TRBV2	TRBJ2-7	NA	ASSPRREYEQY
TRBV5-4	TRBJ1-2	NA	ASSFKFTGARDGYT
TRBV5-4	TRBJ2-7	NA	ASSFYRVTYEQY
TRBV5-1	TRBJ1-3	NA	ASSFALDGRNTIY
TRBV7-2	TRBJ2-7	NA	ASSLGGTAVYEQY
TRBV7-2	TRBJ2-6	NA	ATRTGQSGANVLT
TRBV6-1	TRBJ1-1	NA	ASREVGVQNTEAF
TRBV2	TRBJ2-1	NA	ASSKQGHEQF
TRBV7-8	TRBJ2-3	NA	ASSLVRWRANADTQY
TRBV29-1	TRBJ1-1	NA	SVGLLLVNTEAF
TRBV19	TRBJ2-1	NA	ASRLAGGNEQF
TRBV6-5	TRBJ1-2	NA	ASSYSSNTGRHGYT
TRBV9	TRBJ1-1	NA	ASSVGGFPTEAF
TRBV7-2	TRBJ2-2	NA	ASSLEAGPTGELF
TRBV6-1	TRBJ1-1	NA	ASSEALTTNRP
TRBV10-3	TRBJ2-1	NA	AISEPSRGAYNEQF
TRBV15	TRBJ2-7	NA	ATSGGGTTYEQY
TRBV28	TRBJ2-7	once	ASQGQAVPHSYEQY
TRBV5-6	TRBJ1-1	NA	ASRQNTRGRYTEAF